This T cell receptor beta chain was sequenced for a study of cytomegalovirus exposure and HLA in healthy donors. The germline V gene has CDR1 SGHTA and CDR2 FQGNSA. The CDR3 runs to 15 residues. J gave up 2 bases and V 4 bases, and 4 bases lay outside the gene matches. About this clone: Its target is not known.

It was with 60 Vbeta and 13 Jbeta primers that the PCR ran. Sequencing was performed with immunoSEQ multiplex PCR; in TCRdb, only in-frame clones are kept and a portion is missing. The sample yields roughly 180,000 clones, roughly 9.4% seen once. Study-wide results and limits: Across donors, sequencing depth was assumed by presence/absence analyses to be roughly uniform. Researchers reported in a later analysis that common viral pathogens appeared linked to several top clusters.

Sequencing was done on a sample of PBMCs. This receptor was taken from a woman aged 30 to 39 in good health and CMV-seropositive. The V gene is TRBV7-2, the J gene TRBJ2-7; 11 bases map to TRBD2. The CDR3 loop reads CASSSRLAGTYEQYF. For the CDR3, the DNA is TGTGCCAGCAGCTCGAGACTAGCGGGGACCTACGAGCAGTACTTC.